The 25 T cell receptor beta chains below all came from one sample that was sequenced in a study of control samples from healthy donors and cancer patients. Repertoires were generated with immunoSEQ multiplex PCR, while TCRdb's copy carries only in-frame clones and drops some. Of around 150,000 clones detected, approximately 94% appear once; the ten largest clones hold 13% to 15%. The sequenced sample consisted of PBMCs. The receptor source for this set is a man in his fifties or sixties with colorectal cancer.

This clone appeared a few times. CDR3 DNA sequence: TGTGCCAGCAGCCCAGTCGGACAGGACCTAACTGAAGCTTTCTTT. It codes for CASSPVGQDLTEAFF. The chain employs TRBV2 and TRBJ1-1; 7 bases are a match to TRBD1. Unmatched junction bases numbered 12, after V lost 6 bases and J lost 5 bases. In germline, CDR1 is SNHLY, CDR2 FYNNEI. The CDR3 covers 15 residues.

The J gene is TRBJ2-1, the V gene TRBV7-2, with 9 bases matching TRBD2. After removal of 2 bases from V and 1 base from J, the junction contained 3 bases not matched to a gene. CDR3 length: 16 residues. Germline values: CDR1 SGHTA, CDR2 FQGNSA. CDR3 amino acids: CASSLRLAGSYNEQFF. DNA for the CDR3: TGTGCCAGCAGCTTACGGCTAGCGGGATCCTACAATGAGCAGTTCTTC.

The chain has TRBV28 and TRBJ1-1, with a weak D call TRBD1 (6 bases). The CDR3 spans 17 residues. Trimming stripped 3 bases from V and 1 base from J, with 18 bases between. Germline values: CDR1 MDHEN, CDR2 SYDVKM. In DNA, the CDR3 is TGTGCCAGCAGTTTTATTCAGGGGTCTTATGCGAACACTGAAGCTTTCTTT. Amino acid sequence: CASSFIQGSYANTEAFF.

This rearrangement joins TRBV6-5 to TRBJ1-6, with 7 bases aligning to TRBD1. The CDR3 is 14 residues long. With V trimmed by 8 bases and J by 5 bases, 6 bases remained unmatched. Germline CDR1 is MNHEY and CDR2 is SVGAGI. The CDR3 DNA reads as TGTGCCAGCGAGCGGGACAGTAATAATTCACCCCTCCACTTT. It is translated as CASERDSNNSPLHF.

The chain combines TRBV6-2 or TRBV6-3 with TRBJ1-6, with D uncertain. CDR3 length equals 17 residues. Between the trimmed V and J ends, which lost 6 bases and 0 bases, there was a span of 15 bases. The germline V gene encodes CDR1 MNHEY and CDR2 SVGEGT. The CDR3 protein is CASSYPGSSSYNSPLHF. CDR3 coding DNA: TGTGCCAGCAGCTATCCCGGGTCGAGCTCCTATAATTCACCCCTCCACTTT.

In nucleotides, the CDR3 is TGTGCCAGCAGCCCTTGGGGGGGCACAGATACGCAGTATTTT. It specifies CASSPWGGTDTQYF. The chain carries TRBV7-2 and TRBJ2-3; D is perhaps TRBD2 (6 bases). The V end lost 5 bases, the J end lost 1 base, and 10 bases lay between the germline ends. The CDR3 loop spans 14 amino acids. Germline CDR1 and CDR2: SGHTA and FQGNSA.

This chain uses TRBV5-1 with TRBJ1-6, with D possibly being TRBD1 (6 bases). Trimming pared 4 bases from V and 11 bases from J, leaving 16 bases between. Per the germline V gene, CDR1 is SGHRS and CDR2 is YFSETQ. The CDR3 runs 14 residues. CDR3 DNA sequence: TGCGCCAGCAGCCCTACAGGGCCCCAGACACCCCTCCACTTT. Its protein is CASSPTGPQTPLHF.

This chain joins TRBV7-2 and TRBJ1-4, with D possibly being TRBD1 (6 bases). Germline CDR1 is SGHTA and CDR2 is FQGNSA. The CDR3 is 17 amino acids. The V gene lost 4 bases and the J gene lost 0 bases, with 15 bases spanning the gap. The CDR3 here is CASSSDRAGPTNEKLFF. CDR3 DNA sequence: TGTGCCAGCAGCTCGGACAGAGCGGGGCCAACTAATGAAAAACTGTTTTTT.

This chain connects TRBV30 to TRBJ1-2; D is possibly TRBD1 (5 bases). From germline, CDR1 is GTSNPN and CDR2 SVGIG (reference sequence). V lost 4 bases, J lost 2 bases, and 14 bases lay in between. The length of the CDR3 is 14 residues. CDR3 sequence reads: CAWIPRASNYGYTF. CDR3 DNA: TGTGCCTGGATTCCCAGGGCATCCAACTATGGCTACACCTTC.

This chain connects TRBV6-5 to TRBJ1-2; TRBD1 agrees at 7 bases. The trim removed 6 bases at V and 4 bases at J, leaving 11 bases unmatched. The germline V gene has CDR1 MNHEY and CDR2 SVGAGI. The CDR3 sequence is 15 residues long. CDR3 residues: CASRLTGVYGYGYTF. The CDR3 DNA reads TGTGCCAGCAGACTAACAGGGGTCTATGGCTATGGCTACACCTTC.

CDR3 residues: CASSFAADTEAFF. DNA of the CDR3: TGTGCCAGCAGTTTCGCCGCGGACACTGAAGCTTTCTTT. The V gene is TRBV12-3 or TRBV12-4, the J gene TRBJ1-1; D ambiguous. V lost 3 bases to trimming and J lost 3 bases, with 8 bases between them. The CDR3 runs to 13 residues.

The chain has TRBV28 and TRBJ2-7; 13 bases line up with TRBD2. Looked up from germline, CDR1 is MDHEN and CDR2 is SYDVKM. The CDR3 is 16 residues long. After removal of 4 bases from V and 6 bases from J, the junction contained 9 bases not matched to a gene. CDR3 sequence reads: CASSSAGTSGVLEQYF. CDR3 DNA sequence: TGTGCCAGCAGTTCTGCCGGGACTAGCGGGGTACTCGAGCAGTACTTC.

The chain combines TRBV19 with TRBJ2-3; 7 nucleotides agree with TRBD1. The germline gives CDR1 LNHDA, CDR2 SQIVND (reference sequence). The junction had 6 bases not matched to a gene; V was cut back by 6 bases and J by 0 bases. The length of the CDR3 is 15 residues. This CDR3 reads CASSPGGQSTDTQYF. The CDR3, as DNA: TGTGCCAGTAGCCCAGGGGGACAGAGCACAGATACGCAGTATTTT.

This chain uses TRBV6-2 or TRBV6-3 with TRBJ1-1; D might be TRBD1 (6 bases). Germline CDR1 and CDR2: MNHEY and SVGEGT. V shed 2 bases and J shed 0 bases, with 13 bases lying between them. This CDR3 has 16 amino acids. In nucleotides, the CDR3 is TGTGCCAGCAGTTACGCACCGGGGGCCGTGAACACTGAAGCTTTCTTT. It specifies CASSYAPGAVNTEAFF.

V gene TRBV24-1 combines with J gene TRBJ2-2; tentatively, D is TRBD1 (6 bases). Germline CDR1 reads KGHDR; CDR2 reads SFDVKD. Trimming shortened V by 2 bases and J by 7 bases, and 13 bases separated the two germline ends. This CDR3 region has 15 residues. The CDR3 bases are TGTGCCACCAGTGATTGGGAACAGGGAATCGGGGAGCTGTTTTTT. Translated: CATSDWEQGIGELFF.

The chain recombines TRBV9 with TRBJ1-2; 9 bases are shared with TRBD1. The CDR3 runs 15 residues. Germline CDR1 reads SGDLS; CDR2 reads YYNGEE. The V gene end was trimmed by 4 bases and the J gene end by 8 bases; junction bases not matched to a gene: 12. The CDR3 bases are TGTGCCAGCAGCCCTGCGGGGGACAGGGTAGGAGGCTACACCTTC. Amino acid sequence: CASSPAGDRVGGYTF.

The J gene is TRBJ1-5, the V gene TRBV2, with D possibly matching TRBD1 (5 bases). V gave up 5 bases and J gave up 4 bases, with 15 bases separating them. This CDR3 has 15 residues. The germline V gene encodes CDR1 SNHLY and CDR2 FYNNEI. The CDR3 spells CASSPQGGFNQPQHF. CDR3 sequence (DNA): TGTGCCAGCAGTCCTCAGGGAGGTTTTAATCAGCCCCAGCATTTT.

Note on this clone: The sample holds other DNA sequences that translate to the same CDR3. The CDR3: CASSMGQGASYEQYF. The CDR3 region has the DNA TGTGCCAGCAGTATGGGACAGGGAGCGTCCTACGAGCAGTACTTC. The rearrangement joins TRBV27 to TRBJ2-7; 9 nucleotides agree with TRBD1. CDR3 size: 15 residues. Germline V gives CDR1 MNHEY, CDR2 SMNVEV (reference sequence). The V segment lost 5 bases and the J segment 1 base; nucleotides outside the gene matches: 6.

The chain is built from TRBV5-1 and TRBJ1-1; D perhaps matches TRBD1 (6 bases). V dropped 0 bases and J dropped 0 bases, with 9 bases sitting between them. Germline values: CDR1 SGHRS, CDR2 YFSETQ. This CDR3 is 15 amino acids long. The chain's CDR3 is CASSLGTAMNTEAFF. Written as DNA, the CDR3 is TGCGCCAGCAGCTTGGGGACAGCCATGAACACTGAAGCTTTCTTT.

This clone was observed once. J is TRBJ2-5 and V is TRBV6-2 or TRBV6-3; 12 bases map to TRBD1. The CDR3 runs 16 residues. V gave up 5 bases and J gave up 4 bases; unmatched junction bases: 8. The V gene's germline CDR1 is MNHEY and CDR2 SVGEGT. The CDR3 loop reads CASSDTGTGGAETQYF. The CDR3 coding sequence is TGTGCCAGCAGTGACACCGGGACAGGGGGCGCAGAGACCCAGTACTTC.

J is TRBJ1-5 and V is TRBV19, with D possibly matching TRBD1 (5 bases). The germline gives CDR1 LNHDA, CDR2 SQIVND (reference sequence). This CDR3 is 15 amino acids long. V dropped 7 bases and J dropped 1 base, with 14 bases sitting between them. DNA for the CDR3: TGTGCCAGTAAGGGGCAGGGCCCCAGCAATCAGCCCCAGCATTTT. Amino acid sequence: CASKGQGPSNQPQHF.

The V call is TRBV29-1, the J call TRBJ2-7; tentative D call: TRBD1 (5 bases). Germline V CDR1 and CDR2: SQVTM, ANQGSEA. The V end was cut by 3 bases, the J end by 7 bases, with 10 bases between. CDR3 size: 11 residues. This chain's CDR3 is CSVDQGLEQYF. The DNA of the CDR3 is TGCAGCGTTGACCAGGGCTTGGAGCAGTACTTC.

The chain links TRBV10-2 to TRBJ2-1; 15 bases agree with TRBD2. Germline CDR1 and CDR2: WSHSY and SAAADI. The CDR3 loop spans 16 amino acids. With V trimmed by 3 bases and J by 6 bases, 3 bases remained unmatched. The CDR3 reads CASSDQGLAGGNEQFF. The CDR3 coding sequence is TGCGCCAGCAGTGACCAGGGACTAGCGGGGGGCAATGAGCAGTTCTTC.

This chain connects TRBV9 to TRBJ1-3; unclear D gene. CDR1 and CDR2 from the germline V gene are SGDLS and YYNGEE. Trimming left V 0 bases short and J 4 bases short, with 5 bases between. CDR3 length: 13 amino acids. As DNA, the CDR3 is TGTGCCAGCAGCGTAGATTTGGGAAACACCATATATTTT. Its translation: CASSVDLGNTIYF.

The chain carries TRBV12-3 or TRBV12-4 and TRBJ1-2; D is possibly TRBD1 (6 bases). The CDR3 length is 13 residues. The ends were cut back, 3 bases at V and 2 bases at J, with 7 bases in the middle. The DNA of the CDR3 is TGTGCCAGCAGTTTGCAGGGGAACTATGGCTACACCTTC. Amino acid sequence: CASSLQGNYGYTF.